This T cell receptor beta chain emerged from a study of OX40 agonist ivuxolimab in advanced cancers. The table came from immunoSEQ multiplex PCR; TCRdb's copy has only in-frame clones and leaves some out. The profile shows about 14,000 clones, more than 70% of them singletons. General study results and limits: Averaged across samples, CD8+ T cells carried more expanded clones than CD4+ did. Those patients achieving a partial response at 0.1-3.0 mg/kg showed among the lowest clonal expansion. A proportion of nonresponders additionally exhibited low normalized T-cell clonal expansion.

Details on this clone: The antigen is unknown.

The receptor's source is an adult with an advanced solid tumor such as melanoma, head and neck, liver or kidney cancer. The sequenced sample was CD4+ or CD8+ T cells sorted from blood, obtained in a trial of the OX40 agonist ivuxolimab.

This CDR3 reads CASSLGVDYEQYF. CDR3 coding DNA: TGTGCCAGCAGCTTAGGGGTAGACTACGAGCAGTACTTC. The chain joins TRBV7-9 to TRBJ2-7; D not resolved. Germline assignment: CDR1 SEHNR and CDR2 FQNEAQ (reference sequence). The V end was cut by 1 base, the J end by 3 bases, with 7 bases between. This CDR3 is built from 13 residues. The full variable domain, rest sourced from reference TRBV7-9 and TRBJ2-7, is DTGVSQNPRHKITKRGQNVTFRCDPISEHNRLYWYRQTLGQGPEFLTYFQNEAQLEKSRLLSDRFSAERPKGSFSTLEIQRTEQGDSAMYLCASSLGVDYEQYFGPGTRLTVT.